Sequencing of this T cell receptor beta chain was carried out in a study of PD-1 blockade in classical Hodgkin lymphoma. Study information: A 3 mg/kg intravenous dose of nivolumab was received by patients every 2 weeks.

As for this clone: Its specificity is unknown.

All the patients suffered relapse after autologous stem cell transplantation, and brentuximab vedotin exposure differed. Assay used: immunoSEQ multiplex PCR; TCRdb lists only in-frame clones, some missing. The sample consists of about 54,000 clones, 80% to 95% of them appearing once. CDR3 size: 15 residues. The V gene's germline CDR1 is LGHNA and CDR2 YSLEER. V was cut by 0 bases and J by 5 bases, with 13 bases left in between. Study findings and constraints: Complete responders showed a baseline diversity that resembled the diversity of newly diagnosed patients.

This TCR came from a human donor with classical Hodgkin lymphoma. Specimen: peripheral blood mononuclear cells (PBMCs), collected before the second cycle of nivolumab. This chain joins TRBV4-3 and TRBJ2-5; D unclear. The CDR3 nucleotides read TGCGCCAGCAGCCAAGATCTCAGCGTGAGGGAGACCCAGTACTTC. It specifies CASSQDLSVRETQYF.